This TCR beta chain was recorded in a study of T cell repertoires in ileal Crohn's disease. Study as a whole: Patients had a median 7.9-year disease duration, and roughly 32% were active smokers. Postoperative therapy was given to about half: approximately 10 thiopurines, roughly 18 anti-TNF agents. Biopsies of the neoterminal ileum at postoperative colonoscopy form M6 samples.

The method was immunoSEQ multiplex PCR; TCRdb's version includes in-frame clones alone and lacks a portion of them. In the table there are about 1,500 clones, 88% of which are singletons. This clone was seen only a few times. Time point described: neoterminal ileum biopsy at postoperative endoscopy, about 6 months after surgery. Germline CDR1 SEHNR, CDR2 FQNEAQ (reference sequence). The CDR3 has 17 residues. V lost 5 bases, J lost 4 bases, and 9 bases stayed unmatched. Sequencing input: ileal tissue. The clonotype was recovered from an adult with Crohn's disease. The chain recombines TRBV7-9 with TRBJ2-1; 12 positions match TRBD2. As DNA, the CDR3 is TGTGCCAGCAGCCCCCGTAGGCTAGCGGGAGGGTACAATGAGCAGTTCTTC. Residues: CASSPRRLAGGYNEQFF.